This T cell receptor beta chain is drawn from a study of neoadjuvant nivolumab and ipilimumab in lung cancer. The method was immunoSEQ multiplex PCR; TCRdb's version includes in-frame clones alone and lacks a portion of them. The table shows some 28,000 clones, with over 80% occurring only once. The TCR sequence derives from an adult with non-small cell lung cancer. The input for sequencing was tumor tissue, taken after neoadjuvant nivolumab, alone or with ipilimumab, at or shortly before surgery.

CDR3 in DNA: TGTGCCAGCAGCGACGGCCTCTCCGGATGGGAGCAGTTCTTC. It encodes CASSDGLSGWEQFF. The chain has TRBV11-3 and TRBJ2-1; D remains unclear. Trimming took off 5 bases at V and 10 bases at J, with 18 bases between the two ends. CDR3 size: 14 residues. Germline V gives CDR1 SGHNT, CDR2 YENEEA.